These T cell receptor beta chains were read from a single sample in a study of blood T cells in healthy people across ages. TCRdb used MiXCR to reprocess the 5' RACE reads, holding one entry per CDR3 protein. The data show fewer than 800,000 distinct CDR3 sequences, with under 25% seen just once and approximately 3.6% held by the top ten. The material sequenced was blood. Receptor source: a man aged 65-85 years in good health. Each CDR3 is given with its conserved first and last residue. D genes are given only for firm matches. For some rows the clone size is stated as once, few or many, or as a class when expanded; others skip it.

D,V,J,size,CDR3,DNA
.,TRBV6-1,TRBJ2-1,few,CASSVRTSNEQFF,TGTGCCAGCAGTGTAAGGACGAGCAATGAGCAGTTCTTC
.,TRBV3-1,TRBJ2-5,few,CASSHQWQETQYF,TGTGCCAGCAGCCACCAATGGCAAGAGACCCAGTACTTC
.,TRBV15,TRBJ2-5,.,CATSRDAGRGIPRETQYF,TGTGCCACCAGCAGAGATGCGGGTCGCGGGATCCCACGTGAGACCCAGTACTTC
.,TRBV29-1,TRBJ2-6,.,CSVFARYDSTGANVLTF,TGCAGCGTTTTCGCTAGGTACGACTCTACTGGGGCCAACGTCCTGACTTTC
.,TRBV6-1,TRBJ1-1,.,CASSGGGGTEAFF,TGTGCCAGCAGTGGCGGGGGCGGCACTGAAGCTTTCTTT
TRBD2,TRBV12-3/TRBV12-4,TRBJ2-1,few,CASSLAPGLGMNEQFF,TGTGCCAGCAGCTTAGCTCCGGGACTAGGCATGAATGAGCAGTTCTTC
.,TRBV28,TRBJ1-5,few,CASSLVARGQPQHF,TGTGCCAGCAGTTTAGTGGCTCGGGGGCAGCCCCAGCATTTT
.,TRBV5-1,TRBJ2-5,few,CASSPGSRETQCF,TGCGCCAGCAGCCCAGGGTCCCGAGAGACCCAGTGCTTC
.,TRBV29-1,TRBJ2-5,few,CSVWFRGKETQYF,TGCAGCGTCTGGTTTAGGGGGAAAGAGACCCAGTACTTC
TRBD1,TRBV3-1,TRBJ2-7,.,CASSSSTGGGRYF,TGTGCCAGCAGCAGTTCAACAGGGGGCGGCCGGTACTTC
.,TRBV9,TRBJ1-2,few,CASSAPTGPLGYGYTF,TGTGCCAGCAGCGCCCCAACAGGGCCGCTAGGCTATGGCTACACCTTC
.,TRBV12-3/TRBV12-4,TRBJ1-2,.,CASRTVSVRLYGYTF,TGTGCCAGCAGGACCGTCTCCGTTAGGCTCTATGGCTACACCTTC
TRBD1,TRBV10-3,TRBJ2-5,many,CAIRRDRGEETQYF,TGTGCCATCAGACGGGACAGGGGAGAAGAGACCCAGTACTTC
TRBD1,TRBV2,TRBJ2-4,.,CASRGQVAKNIQYF,TGTGCCAGCAGGGGACAGGTAGCCAAAAACATTCAGTACTTC
.,TRBV28,TRBJ2-1,.,CASSNSGPSYNEQFF,TGTGCCAGCAGCAATAGCGGACCCTCCTACAATGAGCAGTTCTTC
.,TRBV12-3/TRBV12-4,TRBJ2-1,.,CASSQDYGEQFF,TGTGCCAGCAGTCAAGACTATGGTGAGCAGTTCTTC